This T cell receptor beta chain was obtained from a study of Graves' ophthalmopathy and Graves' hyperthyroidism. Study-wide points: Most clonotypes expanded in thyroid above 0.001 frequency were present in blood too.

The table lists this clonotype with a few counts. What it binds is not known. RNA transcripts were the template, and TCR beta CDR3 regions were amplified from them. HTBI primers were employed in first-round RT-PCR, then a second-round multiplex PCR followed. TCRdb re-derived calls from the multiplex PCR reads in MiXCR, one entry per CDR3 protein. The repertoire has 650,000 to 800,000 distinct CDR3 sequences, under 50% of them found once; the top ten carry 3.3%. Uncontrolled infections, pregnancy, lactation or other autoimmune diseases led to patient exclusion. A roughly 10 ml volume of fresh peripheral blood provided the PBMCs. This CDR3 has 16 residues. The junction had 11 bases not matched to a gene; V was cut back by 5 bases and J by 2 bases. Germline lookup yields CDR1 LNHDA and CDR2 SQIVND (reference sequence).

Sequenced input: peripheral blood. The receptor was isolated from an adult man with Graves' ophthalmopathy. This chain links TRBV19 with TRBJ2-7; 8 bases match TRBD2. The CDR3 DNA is TGTGCCAGTAGTGACTCACTAGCGGACGCTGCCTACGAGCAGTACTTC. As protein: CASSDSLADAAYEQYF.